A selection of T cell receptor beta chains follows, all from one sample in a study of shared clonotypes between healthy human individuals. Assay used: immunoSEQ multiplex PCR; TCRdb lists only in-frame clones, some missing. The data contain hundreds of thousands of clones, around 92% of them singletons. Sequencing was carried out using naive CD8+ T cells sorted from blood. Source of these receptors: a man between 25 and 39 years old in good health. CDR3s include the opening cysteine and the closing phenylalanine or tryptophan. A D gene is named only where the DNA matches it firmly. Where a row states a size, it is once, few, many or the class of an expanded clone; other rows omit it.

v_call	cdr3_length	j_call	d_call	clone_size	cdr3_nt	cdr3_aa
TRBV28	13	TRBJ2-3	-	-	TGTGCCAGCAGTTTAAGTCAAATAGATACGCAGTATTTT	CASSLSQIDTQYF
TRBV7-8	12	TRBJ2-7	-	-	TGTGCCAGCAGCTTGAGTACGTCTGAGCAGTACTTC	CASSLSTSEQYF
TRBV10-1	16	TRBJ2-2	TRBD2	-	TGCGCCAGACCGACTAGCGGGCTCCGGGAGGCCGGGGAGCTGTTTTTT	CARPTSGLREAGELFF
TRBV27	14	TRBJ1-2	-	-	TGTGCCAGCAGTTCAGACCGACAGAACTATGGCTACACCTTC	CASSSDRQNYGYTF
TRBV9	13	TRBJ1-3	-	-	TGTGCCAGCAGCGTAGTAACAGGAAACACCATATATTTT	CASSVVTGNTIYF
TRBV7-9	13	TRBJ2-7	-	-	TGTGCCAGCAGCCTGGGACTGGTCTACGAGCAGTACTTC	CASSLGLVYEQYF
TRBV11-2	14	TRBJ2-1	TRBD2	-	TGTGCCAGCAGCTTCGGGGGGTTCTACAATGAGCAGTTCTTC	CASSFGGFYNEQFF
TRBV5-6	11	TRBJ1-1	-	-	TGTGCCAGCAGCTTCGGGACTGAAGCTTTCTTT	CASSFGTEAFF
TRBV16	14	TRBJ2-7	-	-	TGTGCCAGCAGCCGCCCGGGGAGGAGGTACGAGCAGTACTTC	CASSRPGRRYEQYF
TRBV27	18	TRBJ2-7	TRBD2	-	TGTGCCAGCAGTTTAACGCAAGGGACCGGGACTACCACCAGAAAACCGTACTTC	CASSLTQGTGTTTRKPYF
TRBV7-9	15	TRBJ2-7	TRBD1	-	TGTGCCAGCAGCTTAGGCCCGGGGACAGCCTACGAGCAGTACTTC	CASSLGPGTAYEQYF
TRBV28	14	TRBJ2-2	-	-	TGTGCCAGCAGTTCCAGGGCGGGCACCGGGGAGCTGTTTTTT	CASSSRAGTGELFF
TRBV10-3	13	TRBJ1-2	TRBD1	-	TGTGCCATCAGAACACAGGGGGCGGATGGCTACACCTTC	CAIRTQGADGYTF
TRBV4-1	18	TRBJ2-3	TRBD2	-	TGCGCCAGCACCGAAAAGGTCCTGGCGGGAGTCAACACAGATACGCAGTATTTT	CASTEKVLAGVNTDTQYF
TRBV7-2	18	TRBJ2-1	TRBD2	-	TGTGCCAGCAGCTTAATCCTAGCCGGGACTAGCGGGAAGGGTGAGCAGTTCTTC	CASSLILAGTSGKGEQFF
TRBV9	14	TRBJ2-7	-	-	TGTGCCAGCAGCGGGGACCCGGATTCCTACGAGCAGTACTTC	CASSGDPDSYEQYF
TRBV11-2	13	TRBJ1-1	-	-	TGTGCCAGCAGCTTAGGGGGCCGGACTGAAGCTTTCTTT	CASSLGGRTEAFF
TRBV2	14	TRBJ2-5	TRBD1	-	TGTGCCAGCAGTGCCCCAGGGGGCGCGGAGACCCAGTACTTC	CASSAPGGAETQYF
TRBV11-2	17	TRBJ2-3	TRBD2	-	TGTGCCAGCAGCGCATCCCCCCTAGCGGGAGTTTTGGATACGCAGTATTTT	CASSASPLAGVLDTQYF
TRBV7-2	12	TRBJ2-2	-	-	TGTGCCAGCAGCAACTCGGGCGCGGAGCTGTTTTTT	CASSNSGAELFF
TRBV7-3	15	TRBJ2-1	-	once	TGTGCCAGCAGCTCCCGGCCGCGGACAGACAATGAGCAGTTCTTC	CASSSRPRTDNEQFF
TRBV7-9	14	TRBJ2-7	TRBD1	-	TGTGCCAGCAGCTTTAGGCAGGGGGTGTACGAGCAGTACTTC	CASSFRQGVYEQYF
TRBV5-1	14	TRBJ2-3	TRBD1	-	TGCGCCAGCAGATCAGGACAGGGGTCAGATACGCAGTATTTT	CASRSGQGSDTQYF
TRBV6-4	16	TRBJ2-1	-	-	TGTGCCAGCTCCCTGGGACTCTCAACTAAAAACAATGAGCAGTTCTTC	CASSLGLSTKNNEQFF
TRBV2	15	TRBJ2-1	-	-	TGTGCCAGCAGTGAAGCGGAGAGCTCCTACAATGAGCAGTTCTTC	CASSEAESSYNEQFF
TRBV19	14	TRBJ2-1	TRBD2	-	TGTGCCAGTAGTATAGCGGGAGGAAACAATGAGCAGTTCTTC	CASSIAGGNNEQFF
TRBV7-6	13	TRBJ2-7	-	-	TGTGCCAGCAGCTTACAGGTATCCTACGAGCAGTACTTC	CASSLQVSYEQYF
TRBV11-2	15	TRBJ2-1	-	-	TGTGCCAGCAGCCACCCCAGCGGAGAATACAATGAGCAGTTCTTC	CASSHPSGEYNEQFF
TRBV15	13	TRBJ1-5	-	once	TGTGCCACCAGCGATACGAGAGGTCAGCCCCAGCATTTT	CATSDTRGQPQHF
TRBV6-5	15	TRBJ1-1	-	-	TGTGCCAGCACTAAGGCCCAGGGTGGAGGTACTGAAGCTTTCTTT	CASTKAQGGGTEAFF
TRBV19	15	TRBJ2-5	-	-	TGTGCCAGTAGCTGGTTTTCGGCTGGCCAAGAGACCCAGTACTTC	CASSWFSAGQETQYF
TRBV28	13	TRBJ1-2	TRBD1	-	TGTGCCAGCAGTCCCCGACAGGGGTTCGGCTACACCTTC	CASSPRQGFGYTF
TRBV11-3	14	TRBJ2-2	TRBD1	-	TGTGCCAGCAGCTCACGACAGGGGGCCGGGGAGCTGTTTTTT	CASSSRQGAGELFF